This TCR beta chain was sequenced for a study of blood T cell repertoires in COVID-19. Background on the study: Both acute and convalescent COVID-19 samples were obtained from the United States, Italy and Spain. PBMCs, B-cell-depleted T cells, or T cells were the source of the cDNA or gDNA that made up the material.

Germline-derived CDR1 and CDR2 are SGHRS and YFSETQ. This CDR3 is 16 amino acids long. The V gene end was trimmed by 0 bases and the J gene end by 7 bases; junction bases not matched to a gene: 6. Study processing details: Cell counts per sample came from amplifying reference gene primers. Here immunoSEQ multiplex PCR was the method, and the copy in TCRdb shows in-frame clones only, minus some. The DNA gave D and trimming, while V, J and clone size come from that table. The sample yields about 210,000 clones, around 88% seen once. V gene TRBV5-1 combines with J gene TRBJ1-6; TRBD1 aligns across 8 bases. This clonotype was sampled from a man aged 18 to 30 with active or convalescent COVID-19. The sequenced sample consisted of peripheral blood. The CDR3 DNA is TGCGCCAGCAGCTTGGGGACAGGGTCTAGGAATTCACCCCTCCACTTT. Its protein product is CASSLGTGSRNSPLHF.